Presented here are 25 T cell receptor beta chains from one specimen sequenced in a study of Ad26.COV2.S vaccination and SARS-CoV-2 variants. Treatment defined: 15 to 20 received Ad26.COV2.S at low or high dose, single or two shots; about 5 received placebo; per-sample allocation not given. Day 63 after the first injection of vaccine or placebo was the sampling time. The table came from immunoSEQ multiplex PCR; TCRdb's copy has only in-frame clones and leaves some out. The sample shows about 390,000 clones, about 92% of them seen only once. This specimen consisted of peripheral blood, obtained in a trial of Ad26.COV2.S vaccine versus placebo. The receptors were gathered from a person between 18 and 59 years old who received the Ad26.COV2.S COVID-19 vaccine or a placebo.

The chain joins TRBV27 to TRBJ2-1, with TRBD2 identical over 7 bases. This CDR3 has 14 amino acids. The J segment lost 6 bases and the V segment lost 3 bases, leaving 5 bases of the junction unmatched. CDR1 MNHEY and CDR2 SMNVEV come from the germline V gene (reference sequence). The CDR3 reads CASSFLGGTNEQFF. CDR3 bases: TGTGCCAGCAGTTTCCTCGGGGGGACCAATGAGCAGTTCTTC.

This clone occurred once. The V and J genes are TRBV1 and TRBJ1-5. TRBV1 is shown as a pseudogene. This CDR3 contains 17 residues. The CDR3 reads CTSSQDKEDYSNQPQHF. The CDR3 DNA sequence: TGCACCAGCAGCCAAGATAAGGAGGATTATAGCAATCAGCCCCAGCATTTT.

DNA of the CDR3: TGTGCCAGCAGGGGGCCTCCCTCCTACGAGCAGTACTTC. Amino acid sequence: CASRGPPSYEQYF. This chain uses TRBV28 with TRBJ2-7; TRBD1 is a possible D gene (5 bases). Germline V gene lookup returns CDR1 MDHEN and CDR2 SYDVKM. V was clipped by 6 bases and J by 0 bases, with 9 bases between them. CDR3 length: 13 residues. Full variable domain (missing parts from reference TRBV28 and TRBJ2-7): DVKVTQSSRYLVKRTGEKVFLECVQDMDHENMFWYRQDPGLGLRLIYFSYDVKMKEKGDIPEGYSVSREKKERFSLILESASTNQTSMYLCASRGPPSYEQYFGPGTRLTVT.

The rearrangement joins TRBV5-4 to TRBJ1-3; D call uncertain. Trimming cost V 4 bases and J 4 bases, with 18 bases left between them. There are 16 residues in the CDR3. Germline V lookup: CDR1 SGHNT, CDR2 YYREEE (reference sequence). CDR3 in DNA: TGTGCCAGCAGCCCCTCAAACATCAACGGGGGAAACACCATATATTTT. This translates into CASSPSNINGGNTIYF. The full variable domain, in which reference TRBV5-4 and TRBJ1-3 provide the parts outside the CDR3, is ETGVTQSPTHLIKTRGQQVTLRCSSQSGHNTVSWYQQALGQGPQFIFQYYREEENGRGNFPPRFSGLQFPNYSSELNVNALELDDSALYLCASSPSNINGGNTIYFGEGSWLTVV.

The DNA of the CDR3 is TGTGCCAGCAGCGTAGGAGGGGATAGCACAGATACGCAGTATTTT. Translated: CASSVGGDSTDTQYF. The gene calls are TRBV9 and TRBJ2-3; D assignment may be TRBD1 or TRBD2 (5 bases each). The CDR3 is made up of 15 amino acids. V was clipped by 0 bases and J by 0 bases, with 8 bases between them. Germline values: CDR1 SGDLS, CDR2 YYNGEE.

DNA for the CDR3: TGTGCCAGCAGCTTATCCGGCGGGAGCTCCTACGAGCAGTACTTC. Encoded protein: CASSLSGGSSYEQYF. The chain links TRBV7-7 to TRBJ2-7, with 7 bases aligning to TRBD2. The length of the CDR3 is 15 residues. Germline loops: CDR1 SSHAT, CDR2 FNYEAQ (reference sequence). V lost 2 bases, J lost 0 bases, and 4 bases stayed unmatched.

CDR3 sequence: CASRGLGQGGSYEQYF. The CDR3 DNA sequence: TGTGCCAGCAGGGGTTTGGGACAGGGTGGATCCTACGAGCAGTACTTC. This chain joins TRBV2 and TRBJ2-7, with 9 bases lining up with TRBD1. The CDR3 is 16 residues long. Germline trimming cut 6 bases from V and 1 base from J; bases unmatched to any gene: 10. Germline CDR1 and CDR2: SNHLY and FYNNEI.

The genes are TRBV5-1 and TRBJ2-2; D remains unclear. V was pared by 0 bases and J by 2 bases, with 14 bases between. Germline V gives CDR1 SGHRS, CDR2 YFSETQ. This CDR3 spans 17 amino acids. DNA for the CDR3: TGCGCCAGCAGCTTGGTACGGCGGCTGATTAACACCGGGGAGCTGTTTTTT. Translation gives CASSLVRRLINTGELFF. The variable domain in full, completed from reference TRBV5-1 and TRBJ2-2, reads KAGVTQTPRYLIKTRGQQVTLSCSPISGHRSVSWYQQTPGQGLQFLFEYFSETQRNKGNFPGRFSGRQFSNSRSEMNVSTLELGDSALYLCASSLVRRLINTGELFFGEGSRLTVL.

The chain recombines TRBV7-2 with TRBJ2-7, with D uncertain. With 1 base removed from V and 2 bases from J, the gap between germline ends came to 6 bases. Germline V CDR1 and CDR2: SGHTA, FQGNSA. This CDR3 has 13 amino acids. CDR3 protein: CASSLGGTYEQYF. For the CDR3, the DNA is TGTGCCAGCAGCTTAGGAGGTACCTACGAGCAGTACTTC.

The V and J genes are TRBV30 and TRBJ1-1; D call uncertain. CDR3 length: 15 amino acids. Germline V gives CDR1 GTSNPN, CDR2 SVGIG (reference sequence). V dropped 2 bases and J dropped 0 bases, with 13 bases sitting between them. The CDR3: CAWSWAGELNTEAFF. The CDR3 DNA follows: TGTGCCTGGAGTTGGGCAGGCGAACTGAACACTGAAGCTTTCTTT.

This clone was found once. The rearrangement joins TRBV7-9 to TRBJ2-3; 9 nucleotides match TRBD1. Looked up from germline, CDR1 is SEHNR and CDR2 is FQNEAQ (reference sequence). This CDR3 has 15 residues. The ends lost 5 bases at V and 2 bases at J; junction bases unmatched: 5. The CDR3 region is CASSGDRDLTDTQYF. The CDR3 DNA sequence: TGTGCCAGCAGCGGGGACAGGGATCTCACAGATACGCAGTATTTT. Full variable domain (outside the CDR3, taken from reference TRBV7-9 and TRBJ2-3): DTGVSQNPRHKITKRGQNVTFRCDPISEHNRLYWYRQTLGQGPEFLTYFQNEAQLEKSRLLSDRFSAERPKGSFSTLEIQRTEQGDSAMYLCASSGDRDLTDTQYFGPGTRLTVL.

This chain links TRBV30 with TRBJ1-5; D unclear. Germline V gene data show CDR1 as GTSNPN and CDR2 as SVGIG (reference sequence). V was pared by 0 bases and J by 0 bases, with 18 bases between. This CDR3 region has 18 residues. The CDR3 reads CAWSVYQEAFYSNQPQHF. CDR3 bases: TGTGCCTGGAGTGTATATCAGGAAGCTTTCTATAGCAATCAGCCCCAGCATTTT.

V is TRBV7-8 and J is TRBJ2-1; no firm D call. The CDR3 loop spans 12 amino acids. Germline lookup yields CDR1 SGHVS and CDR2 FQNEAQ. The V end was cut by 5 bases, the J end by 9 bases, with 11 bases between. The CDR3: CASSQTAGEQFF. The CDR3 DNA reads TGTGCCAGCAGCCAGACCGCCGGTGAGCAGTTCTTC.

This clone has only one observation. The chain recombines TRBV7-2 with TRBJ1-2; perhaps TRBD1 as D (6 bases). This CDR3 spans 14 amino acids. Deletions cut 5 bases from V and 3 bases from J, with 13 bases between. The germline CDR1 and CDR2 sequences are SGHTA and FQGNSA. The CDR3 loop reads CASSLRQVDYGYTF. The CDR3 coding sequence is TGTGCCAGCAGCCTTAGACAGGTAGACTATGGCTACACCTTC.

The chain combines TRBV6-5 with TRBJ2-2, with D tentatively TRBD2 (7 bases). Germline-derived CDR1 and CDR2 are MNHEY and SVGAGI. With 6 bases removed from V and 5 bases from J, the gap between germline ends came to 16 bases. CDR3 length equals 15 residues. The CDR3 DNA sequence: TGTGCCAGCAGCTGGGGAGGGGGAGGGACCGGGGAGCTGTTTTTT. Protein sequence: CASSWGGGGTGELFF.

The rearrangement links TRBV2 to TRBJ2-7; 8 bases are shared with TRBD2. This CDR3 comprises 16 residues. Germline CDR1 reads SNHLY; CDR2 reads FYNNEI. V dropped 7 bases and J dropped 0; count of bases not matched to a gene: 11. The CDR3 nucleotides are TGTGCCAGCAAGGATCGGGGGGGCGACGGCTCCTACGAGCAGTACTTC. This gives the protein CASKDRGGDGSYEQYF.

J is TRBJ1-2 and V is TRBV28; the D is unclear. CDR3 size: 13 residues. The V end lost 2 bases, the J end lost 7 bases, and 11 bases lay between the germline ends. The germline gives CDR1 MDHEN, CDR2 SYDVKM. CDR3 DNA sequence: TGTGCCAGCAGTTTACAGCCCCCGGGTGGCTACACCTTC. This sequence encodes CASSLQPPGGYTF.

In its sample, this clone was seen a few times. The chain links TRBV18 to TRBJ1-5, with 7 bases aligning to TRBD1. V was clipped by 3 bases and J by 0 bases; unmatched bases: 2. There are 15 residues in the CDR3. Germline values: CDR1 KGHSH, CDR2 LQKENI. CDR3: CASSPGQNSNQPQHF. The CDR3 nucleotides are TGTGCCAGCTCACCGGGACAGAATAGCAATCAGCCCCAGCATTTT.

This rearrangement joins TRBV19 to TRBJ2-7; no definite D call. V dropped 5 bases and J dropped 5 bases, with 10 bases sitting between them. The germline V gene encodes CDR1 LNHDA and CDR2 SQIVND (reference sequence). The CDR3 runs to 12 residues. As DNA, the CDR3 is TGTGCCAGTAGTGCCGGGTACCACGAGCAGTACTTC. Amino acid sequence: CASSAGYHEQYF.

The chain recombines TRBV10-3 with TRBJ2-2; D is ambiguous. Per the germline V gene, CDR1 is ENHRY and CDR2 is SYGVKD. The CDR3 has 12 amino acids. The V end lost 2 bases, the J end lost 6 bases, and 4 bases lay between the germline ends. The DNA for the CDR3 is TGTGCCATCAGTGAGGGGGCCGGGGAGCTGTTTTTT. Protein sequence: CAISEGAGELFF.

This sequence joins TRBV6-2 or TRBV6-3 and TRBJ2-3, with a tentative D call TRBD2 (6 bases). This CDR3 contains 14 residues. Trimming cost V 4 bases and J 1 base, with 9 bases left between them. CDR1 MNHEY and CDR2 SVGEGT come from the germline V gene. The DNA of the CDR3 is TGTGCCAGCAGTTTAGCTAGCGGCACAGATACGCAGTATTTT. It codes for CASSLASGTDTQYF.

The chain uses TRBV5-4 and TRBJ2-1; D possibly matches TRBD1 or TRBD2 (5 bases each). V gave up 4 bases and J gave up 0 bases, with 14 bases separating them. Germline V lookup: CDR1 SGHNT, CDR2 YYREEE (reference sequence). CDR3 length: 16 residues. The CDR3 sequence: CASSRAWGSSYNEQFF. The CDR3 DNA follows: TGTGCCAGCAGCAGGGCGTGGGGGAGCTCCTACAATGAGCAGTTCTTC.

This clone has more than one count but fewer than ten. The rearrangement uses TRBV5-4 and TRBJ2-3, with 11 bases aligning to TRBD2. V shed 5 bases and J 3 bases; nucleotides not matched to a gene: 8. CDR1 and CDR2 from the germline V gene are SGHNT and YYREEE (reference sequence). This CDR3 contains 16 residues. This chain's CDR3 is CASRDGTSGRTDTQYF. Here the CDR3 DNA reads TGTGCCAGCAGAGACGGGACTAGCGGTAGGACAGATACGCAGTATTTT. Complete variable domain (other parts from reference TRBV5-4 and TRBJ2-3): ETGVTQSPTHLIKTRGQQVTLRCSSQSGHNTVSWYQQALGQGPQFIFQYYREEENGRGNFPPRFSGLQFPNYSSELNVNALELDDSALYLCASRDGTSGRTDTQYFGPGTRLTVL.

This clone was seen a few times. The chain combines TRBV5-1 with TRBJ1-1, with D uncertain. V shed 0 bases and J shed 4 bases, with 10 bases lying between them. The CDR3 is made up of 14 amino acids. Germline lookup yields CDR1 SGHRS and CDR2 YFSETQ. Here the CDR3 DNA reads TGCGCCAGCAGCTTGGCGGCTGAGGGCACTGAAGCTTTCTTT. Protein product: CASSLAAEGTEAFF.

Details on this clone: At one of its ends the junction is not consistent with the germline gene, which may arise from a read error. The rearrangement joins TRBV6-2 or TRBV6-3 to TRBJ2-1; 8 bases agree with TRBD2. Per the germline V gene, CDR1 is MNHEY and CDR2 is SVGEGT. CDR3 length: 18 residues. CDR3 DNA: TGTGCCAGCAGCTACTTTACCAGACGGGGGGGCTCCTACAATGAGCAGTTCTTC. This gives the protein CASSYFTRRGGSYNEQFF.